This T cell receptor (beta chain) is drawn from a study of blood T cell repertoires in COVID-19. The overall study: PBMCs, B-cell-depleted T cells, or T cells provided the cDNA or gDNA that made up the material.

Assay used: immunoSEQ multiplex PCR; TCRdb lists only in-frame clones, some missing. The sample carries some 290,000 clones, 81% recorded once. V dropped 0 bases and J dropped 5 bases, with 10 bases sitting between them. The CDR3 loop spans 14 amino acids. Germline V CDR1 and CDR2: LNHNV, YYDKDF (reference sequence). The sample taken for sequencing was peripheral blood. The J gene is TRBJ1-2, the V gene TRBV15; D perhaps matches TRBD1 (5 bases). The clonotype comes from an older woman with active or convalescent COVID-19. The CDR3 nucleotides read TGTGCCACCAGCAGAGATCGGGGGGATTATGGCTACACCTTC. It encodes CATSRDRGDYGYTF.